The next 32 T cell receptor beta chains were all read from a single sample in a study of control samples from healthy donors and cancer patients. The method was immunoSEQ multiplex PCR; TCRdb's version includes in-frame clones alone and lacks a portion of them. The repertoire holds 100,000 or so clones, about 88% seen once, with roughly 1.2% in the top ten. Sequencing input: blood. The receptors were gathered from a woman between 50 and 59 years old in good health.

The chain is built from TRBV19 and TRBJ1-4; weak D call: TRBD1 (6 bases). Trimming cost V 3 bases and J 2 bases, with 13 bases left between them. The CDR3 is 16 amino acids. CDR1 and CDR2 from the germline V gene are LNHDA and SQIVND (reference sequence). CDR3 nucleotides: TGTGCCAGTAGTATGGGGGCGGGGCGCACTAATGAAAAACTGTTTTTT. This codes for CASSMGAGRTNEKLFF.

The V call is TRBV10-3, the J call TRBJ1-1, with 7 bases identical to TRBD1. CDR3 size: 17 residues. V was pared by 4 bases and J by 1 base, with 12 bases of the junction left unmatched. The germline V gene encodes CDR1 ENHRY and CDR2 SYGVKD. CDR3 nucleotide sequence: TGTGCCATCAGTGGCGCAGGGGGTACCAGGAAGAACACTGAAGCTTTCTTT. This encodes CAISGAGGTRKNTEAFF.

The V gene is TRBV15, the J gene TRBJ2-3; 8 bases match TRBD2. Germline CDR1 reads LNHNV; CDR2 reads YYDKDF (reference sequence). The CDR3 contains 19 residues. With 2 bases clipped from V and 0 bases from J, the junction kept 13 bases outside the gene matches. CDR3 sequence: CATSRSWGSGETSTDTQYF. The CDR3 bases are TGTGCCACCAGCAGATCTTGGGGTAGCGGGGAAACTAGCACAGATACGCAGTATTTT.

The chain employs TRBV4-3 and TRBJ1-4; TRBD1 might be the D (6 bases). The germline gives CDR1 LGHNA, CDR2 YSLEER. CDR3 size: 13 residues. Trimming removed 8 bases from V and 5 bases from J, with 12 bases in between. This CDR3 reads CASAGQLNEKLFF. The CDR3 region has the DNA TGCGCCAGCGCTGGACAGTTAAATGAAAAACTGTTTTTT.

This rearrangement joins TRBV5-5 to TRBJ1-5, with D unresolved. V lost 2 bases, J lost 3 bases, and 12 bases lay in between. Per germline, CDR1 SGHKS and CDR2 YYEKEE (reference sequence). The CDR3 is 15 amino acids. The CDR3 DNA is TGTGCCAGCAGCTTCACCCCCGGGAACAATCAGCCCCAGCATTTT. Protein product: CASSFTPGNNQPQHF.

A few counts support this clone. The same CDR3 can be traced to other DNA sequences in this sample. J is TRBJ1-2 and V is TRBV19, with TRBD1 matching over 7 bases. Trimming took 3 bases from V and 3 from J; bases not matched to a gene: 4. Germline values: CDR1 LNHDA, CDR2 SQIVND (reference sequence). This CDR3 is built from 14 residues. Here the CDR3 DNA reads TGTGCCAGTAGTATCGTAGGGGGCGACTATGGCTACACCTTC. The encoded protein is CASSIVGGDYGYTF.

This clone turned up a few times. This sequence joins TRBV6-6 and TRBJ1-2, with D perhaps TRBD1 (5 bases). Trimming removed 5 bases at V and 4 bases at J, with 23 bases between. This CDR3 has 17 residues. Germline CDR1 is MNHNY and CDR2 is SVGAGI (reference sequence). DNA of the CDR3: TGTGCCAGCAGTCCCTCCACGGGGGATGGGCGCAGCTATGGCTACACCTTC. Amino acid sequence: CASSPSTGDGRSYGYTF.

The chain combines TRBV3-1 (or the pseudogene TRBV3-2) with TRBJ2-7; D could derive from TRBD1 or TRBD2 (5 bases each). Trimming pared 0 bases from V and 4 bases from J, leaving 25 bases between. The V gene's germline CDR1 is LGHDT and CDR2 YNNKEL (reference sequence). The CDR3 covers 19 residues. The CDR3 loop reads CASSQDTSRGPVGPYEQYF. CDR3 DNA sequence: TGTGCCAGCAGCCAAGACACCTCACGGGGCCCCGTGGGGCCTTACGAGCAGTACTTC.

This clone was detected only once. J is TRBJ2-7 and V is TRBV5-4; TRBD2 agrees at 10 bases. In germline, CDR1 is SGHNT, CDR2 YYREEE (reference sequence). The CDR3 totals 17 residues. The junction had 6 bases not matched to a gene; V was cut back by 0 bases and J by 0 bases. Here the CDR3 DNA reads TGTGCCAGCAGCTTGGGAGCTAGCGGGGGATACTCCTACGAGCAGTACTTC. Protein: CASSLGASGGYSYEQYF.

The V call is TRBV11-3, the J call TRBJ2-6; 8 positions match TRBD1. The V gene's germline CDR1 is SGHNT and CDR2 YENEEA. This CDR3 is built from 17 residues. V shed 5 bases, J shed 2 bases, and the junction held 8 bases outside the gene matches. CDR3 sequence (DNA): TGTGCCAGCAGCCCCGGACAGGGAAGGACTGGGGCCAACGTCCTGACTTTC. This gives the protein CASSPGQGRTGANVLTF.

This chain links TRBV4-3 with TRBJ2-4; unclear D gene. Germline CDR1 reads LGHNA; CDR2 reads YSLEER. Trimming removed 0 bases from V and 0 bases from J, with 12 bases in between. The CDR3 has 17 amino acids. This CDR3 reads CASSQDLPALAKNIQYF. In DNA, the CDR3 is TGCGCCAGCAGCCAAGATTTGCCAGCCTTAGCCAAAAACATTCAGTACTTC.

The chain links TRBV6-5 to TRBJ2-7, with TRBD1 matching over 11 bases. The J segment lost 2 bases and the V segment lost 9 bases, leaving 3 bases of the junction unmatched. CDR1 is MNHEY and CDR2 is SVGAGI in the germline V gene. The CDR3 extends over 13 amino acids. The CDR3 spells CASRGQGAYEQYF. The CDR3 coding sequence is TGTGCCAGTCGGGGACAGGGGGCCTACGAGCAGTACTTC.

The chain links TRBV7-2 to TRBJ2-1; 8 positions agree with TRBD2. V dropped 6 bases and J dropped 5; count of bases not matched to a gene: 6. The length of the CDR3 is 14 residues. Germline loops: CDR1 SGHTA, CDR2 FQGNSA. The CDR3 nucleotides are TGTGCCAGCAGATCCAGCGGGAGCCACAATGAGCAGTTCTTC. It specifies CASRSSGSHNEQFF. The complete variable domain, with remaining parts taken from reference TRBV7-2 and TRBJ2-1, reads GAGVSQSPSNKVTEKGKDVELRCDPISGHTALYWYRQSLGQGLEFLIYFQGNSAPDKSGLPSDRFSAERTGGSVSTLTIQRTQQEDSAVYLCASRSSGSHNEQFFGPGTRLTVL.

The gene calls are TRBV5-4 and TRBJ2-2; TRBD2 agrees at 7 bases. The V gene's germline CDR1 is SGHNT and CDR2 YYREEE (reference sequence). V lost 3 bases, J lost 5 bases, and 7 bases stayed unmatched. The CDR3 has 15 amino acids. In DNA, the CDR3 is TGTGCCAGCAGCTCGGGAGGACCTACAACCGGGGAGCTGTTTTTT. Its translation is CASSSGGPTTGELFF.

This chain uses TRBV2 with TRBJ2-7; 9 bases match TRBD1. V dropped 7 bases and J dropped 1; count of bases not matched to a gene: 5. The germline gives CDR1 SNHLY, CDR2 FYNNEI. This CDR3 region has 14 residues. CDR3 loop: CASKFGQGSYEQYF. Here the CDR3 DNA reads TGTGCCAGCAAATTTGGACAGGGGTCCTACGAGCAGTACTTC.

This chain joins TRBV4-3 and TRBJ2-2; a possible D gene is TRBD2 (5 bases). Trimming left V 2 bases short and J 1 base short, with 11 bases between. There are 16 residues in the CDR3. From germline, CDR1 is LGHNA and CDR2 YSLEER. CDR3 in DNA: TGCGCCAGCAGCCAAACGCACGAGGGGAACACCGGGGAGCTGTTTTTT. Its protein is CASSQTHEGNTGELFF.

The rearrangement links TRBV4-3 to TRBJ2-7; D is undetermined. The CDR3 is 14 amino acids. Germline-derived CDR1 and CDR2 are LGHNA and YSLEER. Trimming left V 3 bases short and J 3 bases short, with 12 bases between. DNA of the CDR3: TGCGCCAGCAGCCAGACGAGTTCCGACTACGAGCAGTACTTC. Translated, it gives CASSQTSSDYEQYF.

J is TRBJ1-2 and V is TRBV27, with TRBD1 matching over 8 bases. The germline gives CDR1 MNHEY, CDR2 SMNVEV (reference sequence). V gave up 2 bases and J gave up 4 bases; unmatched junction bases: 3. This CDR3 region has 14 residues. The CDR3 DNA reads TGTGCCAGCAGTTTAGTTGGACAGGGCTATGGCTACACCTTC. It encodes CASSLVGQGYGYTF.

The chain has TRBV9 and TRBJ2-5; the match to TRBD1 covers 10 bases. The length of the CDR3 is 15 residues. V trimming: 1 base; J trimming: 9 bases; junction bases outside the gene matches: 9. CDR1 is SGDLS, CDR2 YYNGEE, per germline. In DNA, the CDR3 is TGTGCCAGCAGCGTATTTCCGGGACAGGGGTTTGCCCAGTACTTC. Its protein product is CASSVFPGQGFAQYF.

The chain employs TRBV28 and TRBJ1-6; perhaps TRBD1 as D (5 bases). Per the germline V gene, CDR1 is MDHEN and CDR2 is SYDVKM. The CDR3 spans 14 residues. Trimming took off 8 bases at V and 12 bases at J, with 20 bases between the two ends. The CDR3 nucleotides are TGTGCCAGCCGGGGACCAGGGTCCCCCCAACCCCTCCACTTT. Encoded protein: CASRGPGSPQPLHF.

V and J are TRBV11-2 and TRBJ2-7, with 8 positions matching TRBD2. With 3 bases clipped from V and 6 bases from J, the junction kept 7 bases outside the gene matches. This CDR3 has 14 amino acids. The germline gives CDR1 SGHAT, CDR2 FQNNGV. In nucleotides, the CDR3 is TGTGCCAGCAGCTTCAGCGGGAGTTCCCTCGAGCAGTACTTC. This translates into CASSFSGSSLEQYF.

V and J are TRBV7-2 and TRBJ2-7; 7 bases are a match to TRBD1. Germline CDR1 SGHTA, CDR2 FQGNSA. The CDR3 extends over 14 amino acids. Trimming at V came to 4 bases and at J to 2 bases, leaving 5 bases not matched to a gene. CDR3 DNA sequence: TGTGCCAGCAGCTCCTACAGGGGTACCTACGAGCAGTACTTC. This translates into CASSSYRGTYEQYF.

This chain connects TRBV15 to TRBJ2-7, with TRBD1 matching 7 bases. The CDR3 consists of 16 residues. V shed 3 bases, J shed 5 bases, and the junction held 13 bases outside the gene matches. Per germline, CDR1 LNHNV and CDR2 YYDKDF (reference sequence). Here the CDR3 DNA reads TGTGCCACCAGCAGCCTTTTGACAGGGTTTCTGAACGAGCAGTACTTC. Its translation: CATSSLLTGFLNEQYF.

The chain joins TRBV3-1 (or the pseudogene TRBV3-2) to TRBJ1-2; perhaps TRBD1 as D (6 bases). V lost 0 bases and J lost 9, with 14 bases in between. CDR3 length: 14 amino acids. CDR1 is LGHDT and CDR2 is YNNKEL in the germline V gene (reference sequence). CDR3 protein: CASSQDSAGVSYTF. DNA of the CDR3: TGTGCCAGCAGCCAAGATAGCGCAGGGGTTAGCTACACCTTC.

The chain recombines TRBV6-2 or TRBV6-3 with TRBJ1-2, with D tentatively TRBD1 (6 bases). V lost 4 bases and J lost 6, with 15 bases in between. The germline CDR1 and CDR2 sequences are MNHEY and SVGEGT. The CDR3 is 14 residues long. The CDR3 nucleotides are TGTGCCAGCAGTTTTCCCACAGGGTATGATGGCTACACCTTC. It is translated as CASSFPTGYDGYTF.

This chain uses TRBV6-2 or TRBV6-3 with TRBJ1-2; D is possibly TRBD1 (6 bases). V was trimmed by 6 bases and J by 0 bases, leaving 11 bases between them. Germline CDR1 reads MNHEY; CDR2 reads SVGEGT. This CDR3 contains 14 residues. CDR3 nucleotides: TGTGCCAGCAGCCACAGGGAAACTAACTATGGCTACACCTTC. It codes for CASSHRETNYGYTF.

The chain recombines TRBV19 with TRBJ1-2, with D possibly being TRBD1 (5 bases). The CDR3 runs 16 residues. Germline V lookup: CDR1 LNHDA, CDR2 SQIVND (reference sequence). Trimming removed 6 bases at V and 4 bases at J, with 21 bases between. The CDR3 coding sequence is TGTGCCAGTAGCAACGGAATGAGGGGTTCAAGCTATGGCTACACCTTC. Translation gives CASSNGMRGSSYGYTF.

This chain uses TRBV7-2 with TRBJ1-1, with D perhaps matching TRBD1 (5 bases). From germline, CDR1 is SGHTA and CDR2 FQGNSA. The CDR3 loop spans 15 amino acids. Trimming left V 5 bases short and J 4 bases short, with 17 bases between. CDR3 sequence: CASSRARGLGTEAFF. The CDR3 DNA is TGTGCCAGCAGCCGGGCTCGGGGGTTGGGCACTGAAGCTTTCTTT.

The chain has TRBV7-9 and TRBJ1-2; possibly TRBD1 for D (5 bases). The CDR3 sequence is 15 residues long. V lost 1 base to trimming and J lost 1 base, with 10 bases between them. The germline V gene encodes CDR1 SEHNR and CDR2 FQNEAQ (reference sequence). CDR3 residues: CASSLGGSHNYGYTF. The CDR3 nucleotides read TGTGCCAGCAGCTTAGGGGGCAGCCATAACTATGGCTACACCTTC.

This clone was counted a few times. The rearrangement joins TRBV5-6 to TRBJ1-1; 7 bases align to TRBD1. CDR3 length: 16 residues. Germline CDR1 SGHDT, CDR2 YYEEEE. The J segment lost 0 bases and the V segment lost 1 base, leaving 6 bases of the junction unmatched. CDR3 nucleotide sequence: TGTGCCAGCAGCTTGACAGGGGTTACGATGAACACTGAAGCTTTCTTT. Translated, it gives CASSLTGVTMNTEAFF.

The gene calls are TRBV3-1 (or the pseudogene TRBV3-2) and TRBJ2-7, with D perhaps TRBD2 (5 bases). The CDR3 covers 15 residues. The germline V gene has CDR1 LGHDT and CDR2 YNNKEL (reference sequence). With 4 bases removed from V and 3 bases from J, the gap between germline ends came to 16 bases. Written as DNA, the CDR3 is TGTGCCAGCAGCCTCACCGAGGGTGTGGGCTACGAGCAGTACTTC. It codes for CASSLTEGVGYEQYF.

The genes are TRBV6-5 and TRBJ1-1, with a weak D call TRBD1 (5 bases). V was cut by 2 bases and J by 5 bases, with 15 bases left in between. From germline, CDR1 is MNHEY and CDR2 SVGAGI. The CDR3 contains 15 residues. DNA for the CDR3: TGTGCCAGCAGTTACGCTGGGCAGGGCTCGACTGAAGCTTTCTTT. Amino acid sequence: CASSYAGQGSTEAFF.